Presented here are 20 T cell receptor beta chains from one specimen sequenced in a study of read filtering for tumor transcriptome and immune sequencing. This library used 300 to 500 ng RNA and molecular barcoded adaptors spanning alpha/delta and beta/gamma chains. TCRdb recomputed calls from the reads with MiXCR, one row per CDR3 protein. The table lists more than 100,000 distinct CDR3 sequences, around 13% of them singletons. Sequencing was performed on a population of CD138-negative cells sorted from bone marrow. All receptors come from a donor aged 40 or over with multiple myeloma.

This clonotype was found many times. The chain has TRBV28 and TRBJ2-1; TRBD2 matches 13 bases. The J segment lost 6 bases and the V segment lost 6 bases, leaving 8 bases of the junction unmatched. Per the germline V gene, CDR1 is MDHEN and CDR2 is SYDVKM. The CDR3 runs to 16 residues. The CDR3 nucleotides read TGTGCCAGCAGCCCCGGACTAGCGGGGGCCTCCAATGAGCAGTTCTTC. It yields the protein CASSPGLAGASNEQFF.

In the case of this clonotype: Mismatch with germline at one junction end may stem from a read error. This chain uses TRBV7-2 with TRBJ1-5, with no clear D. Germline V gene sequence: CDR1 SGHTA, CDR2 FQGNSA. This CDR3 spans 21 amino acids. The CDR3 loop reads CASSSEWGSNGNTYRNQTQHF. CDR3 nucleotide sequence: TGTGCCAGCAGCTCCGAATGGGGATCCAACGGGAACACTTATCGCAATCAGACCCAGCATTTT.

The V call is TRBV10-3, the J call TRBJ1-1; possibly TRBD1 for D (5 bases). Germline CDR1 ENHRY, CDR2 SYGVKD. The V end was cut by 0 bases, the J end by 7 bases, with 12 bases between. This CDR3 region has 14 residues. The CDR3 nucleotides read TGTGCCATCAGTGAGTCGAGCAGCGGGGGTGAAGCTTTCTTT. Its translation is CAISESSSGGEAFF.

In its sample, this clonotype was seen many times. V gene TRBV11-2 combines with J gene TRBJ1-2; TRBD1 might be the D (5 bases). The CDR3 has 15 residues. Trimming took 0 bases from V and 13 from J, leaving 21 bases between them. Germline CDR1 is SGHAT and CDR2 is FQNNGV. CDR3 nucleotides: TGTGCCAGCAGCTTAGATGCCGTGAGGGCCGGGGGTTGCACCTTC. This gives the protein CASSLDAVRAGGCTF.

This clonotype was seen a few times. The chain employs TRBV11-2 and TRBJ2-3; weak D call: TRBD2 (5 bases). CDR1 is SGHAT and CDR2 is FQNNGV in the germline V gene. CDR3 length: 14 amino acids. The V and J ends lost 8 bases and 4 bases respectively, with 16 bases between them. The DNA of the CDR3 is TGTGCCAGCGGGCTGGAGGCCGGGCCAGATACGCAGTATTTT. This translates into CASGLEAGPDTQYF.

This clonotype was counted between two and nine times. This chain uses TRBV19 with TRBJ2-2; tentative D call: TRBD2 (6 bases). V was trimmed by 5 bases and J by 2 bases, leaving 9 bases between them. The germline gives CDR1 LNHDA, CDR2 SQIVND (reference sequence). The CDR3 extends over 14 amino acids. CDR3 loop: CASSFGSNTGELFF. The CDR3 nucleotides are TGTGCCAGTAGTTTCGGGAGCAACACCGGGGAGCTGTTTTTT.

This clonotype was seen only once. A much larger clonotype is one base distant, so this may be a read error. The J gene is TRBJ1-5, the V gene TRBV4-1; 8 bases are a match to TRBD1. The CDR3 covers 16 residues. The V segment lost 3 bases and the J segment 7 bases; nucleotides outside the gene matches: 11. Germline values: CDR1 MGHRA, CDR2 YSYEKL. The CDR3 region has the DNA TGCGCCAGCAGCCAGATCGACAGGGGCCAGGGGCAGCCCCAGCATTTT. As protein: CASSQIDRGQGQPQHF.

This clonotype has ten or more counts. The rearrangement joins TRBV5-1 to TRBJ2-3; D remains ambiguous. Trimming pared 2 bases from V and 2 bases from J, leaving 15 bases between. The germline V gene encodes CDR1 SGHRS and CDR2 YFSETQ. CDR3 size: 16 residues. This CDR3 is CASSFSGPGHTDTQYF. The CDR3 coding sequence is TGCGCCAGCAGCTTTTCGGGTCCCGGTCACACAGATACGCAGTATTTT.

This clonotype was seen at least ten times. The V call is TRBV7-2, the J call TRBJ1-1; 7 positions agree with TRBD1. J lost 7 bases, V lost 5 bases, and 4 bases had no gene match. CDR3 length: 12 amino acids. Germline CDR1 and CDR2: SGHTA and FQGNSA. CDR3 in DNA: TGTGCCAGCAGCAGCTACAGGGGTGAAGCTTTCTTT. This codes for CASSSYRGEAFF.

With regard to this clonotype: Its ends do not fully match the called genes, so a read error is possible. This chain joins TRBV3-1 and TRBJ2-5; D may correspond to TRBD1 or TRBD2 (5 bases each). Germline V gives CDR1 LGHDT, CDR2 YNNKEL (reference sequence). The CDR3 consists of 12 residues. CDR3 bases: TGTGCCAGCGGCCAAGACCTTCGGGACCCACACTTC. Its protein is CASGQDLRDPHF.

V and J are TRBV4-1 and TRBJ2-2, with a tentative D call TRBD1 (5 bases). The CDR3 has 13 residues. Trimming removed 2 bases from V and 8 bases from J, with 9 bases in between. Germline V gives CDR1 MGHRA, CDR2 YSYEKL. CDR3 sequence (DNA): TGCGCCAGCAGCCAAATTGGGGCTGGGGAGCTGTTTTTT. Its translation: CASSQIGAGELFF.

Comments on this clonotype: A clone one base away is much larger, so this may be a read error. This rearrangement joins TRBV9 to TRBJ2-5; D unclear. The CDR3 contains 13 residues. Germline V gene sequence: CDR1 SGDLS, CDR2 YYNGEE. CDR3 sequence reads: CACSVAPEETQYF. CDR3 bases: TGTGCCTGCAGCGTAGCCCCGGAGGAGACCCAGTACTTC.

About this clonotype itself: This may be a read error, as it is one base from a much larger clone. V is TRBV11-2 and J is TRBJ2-2; 7 nucleotides align to TRBD2. The CDR3 has 17 amino acids. The germline CDR1 and CDR2 sequences are SGHAT and FQNNGV. The CDR3 region is CASSVNMGSGNTGELLF. CDR3 nucleotide sequence: TGTGCCAGCAGCGTTAACATGGGGAGCGGGAACACCGGGGAGCTGCTTTTT.

This clonotype was observed many times. The chain recombines TRBV10-2 with TRBJ2-3; D gene uncertain. Germline lookup yields CDR1 WSHSY and CDR2 SAAADI. V lost 6 bases and J lost 2, with 9 bases in between. The CDR3 consists of 13 residues. The CDR3 loop is CASRKANTDTQYF. The CDR3 DNA reads as TGCGCCAGCAGAAAAGCGAACACAGATACGCAGTATTTT.

This clonotype occurred many times. This chain uses TRBV7-9 with TRBJ2-1; D is uncertain. The CDR3 runs to 14 residues. Per the germline V gene, CDR1 is SEHNR and CDR2 is FQNEAQ (reference sequence). Trimming removed 5 bases from V and 0 bases from J, with 8 bases in between. For the CDR3, the DNA is TGTGCCAGCAGCCCTGCGAGCTCCTACAATGAGCAGTTCTTC. Protein: CASSPASSYNEQFF.

This clonotype has at least ten counts. The chain recombines TRBV27 with TRBJ2-3, with 8 nucleotides matching TRBD1. With 4 bases clipped from V and 4 bases from J, the junction kept 4 bases outside the gene matches. The germline V gene has CDR1 MNHEY and CDR2 SMNVEV (reference sequence). The CDR3 loop spans 14 amino acids. The CDR3 here is CASSWQGAADTQYF. CDR3 nucleotide sequence: TGTGCCAGCAGTTGGCAGGGGGCCGCAGATACGCAGTATTTT.

This clonotype was picked up many times. Written as DNA, the CDR3 is TGTGCCAGCACCTCAGGGCCGCTGGGGGGGACCCAGTACTTC. This codes for CASTSGPLGGTQYF. This chain connects TRBV7-2 to TRBJ2-5; D might be TRBD2 (6 bases). V lost 7 bases, J lost 7 bases, and 19 bases lay in between. Germline CDR1 and CDR2: SGHTA and FQGNSA. CDR3 length: 14 amino acids.

This clonotype was found a few times. Possible read error: a much larger clone is one base away. The genes are TRBV5-1 and TRBJ2-7, with a possible D match to TRBD2 (5 bases). Germline V gene data show CDR1 as SGHRS and CDR2 as YFSETQ. The CDR3 contains 12 residues. The CDR3: CASRLDWVEQYF. As DNA, the CDR3 is TGCGCCAGCAGATTGGACTGGGTCGAGCAGTACTTC.

This clonotype was counted many times. The chain carries TRBV4-1 and TRBJ2-1; 13 nucleotides match TRBD2. The CDR3 spans 19 residues. With V trimmed by 4 bases and J by 0 bases, 9 bases remained unmatched. CDR1 is MGHRA, CDR2 YSYEKL, per germline. The CDR3 protein is CASSPSLTSGRSSYNEQFF. CDR3 coding DNA: TGCGCCAGCAGCCCGAGCCTGACTAGCGGGAGGAGCTCCTACAATGAGCAGTTCTTC.

This clonotype was seen many times. V gene TRBV5-1 combines with J gene TRBJ1-5, with D uncertain. Between the trimmed V and J ends, which lost 4 bases and 1 base, there was a span of 9 bases. The CDR3 contains 14 residues. The germline V gene has CDR1 SGHRS and CDR2 YFSETQ. The CDR3 region is CASSDGSSNQPQHF. The CDR3 DNA is TGCGCCAGCAGCGACGGGTCAAGCAATCAGCCCCAGCATTTT.